This T cell receptor (beta chain) was found in a study of post-analysis software for immune sequencing data. Overall study context: Progressive-relapsing, secondary progressive and relapsing-remitting multiple sclerosis were among the disease courses included.

Trimming took 2 bases from V and 7 from J, leaving 17 bases between them. CDR3 size: 15 residues. CDR1 SNHLY and CDR2 FYNNEI come from the germline V gene. This clonotype showed up just a few times. The antigen is unknown. TCR beta libraries were prepared from cDNA with unique molecular identifiers. From 1 to 10 million T cells, roughly 0.5 million cDNA molecules were obtained. Using its own MiXCR run on the PCR reads, TCRdb lists one record per CDR3 protein. The sample shows hundreds of thousands of distinct CDR3 sequences, approximately 59% of them seen only once. General study findings and limits: TRBV segments more frequent in patients than in controls numbered a few and included TRBV5-6, TRBV5-1 and TRBV20-1. Comparison with controls showed significantly lower normalized Chao1 diversity in multiple sclerosis patients. F measure clustering grouped samples strongly by preparation batch.

Sequenced input: blood. V usage is TRBV2 and J usage is TRBJ1-1; D uncertain. The TCR originated in a girl aged 2 to 10 with multiple sclerosis. CDR3 loop: CASSELPPGPDEAFF. CDR3 sequence (DNA): TGTGCCAGCAGTGAATTGCCCCCGGGCCCTGATGAAGCTTTCTTT.